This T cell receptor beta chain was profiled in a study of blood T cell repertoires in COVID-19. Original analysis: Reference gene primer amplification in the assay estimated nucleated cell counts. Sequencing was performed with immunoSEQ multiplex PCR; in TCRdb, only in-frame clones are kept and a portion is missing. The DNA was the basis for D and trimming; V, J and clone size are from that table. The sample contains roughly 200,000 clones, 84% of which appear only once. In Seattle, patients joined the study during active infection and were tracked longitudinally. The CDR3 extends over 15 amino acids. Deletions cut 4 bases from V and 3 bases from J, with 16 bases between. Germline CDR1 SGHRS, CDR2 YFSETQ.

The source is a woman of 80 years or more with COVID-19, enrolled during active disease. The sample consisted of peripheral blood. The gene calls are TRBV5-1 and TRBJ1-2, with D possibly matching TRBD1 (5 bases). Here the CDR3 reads CASSPSTESYYGYTF. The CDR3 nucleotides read TGCGCCAGCAGCCCTTCGACAGAATCCTACTATGGCTACACCTTC.